Below are 8 T cell receptor beta chains sequenced from a single sample in a study of blood T cell repertoires in COVID-19. TCRdb keeps only in-frame clones here, not all; method: immunoSEQ multiplex PCR. The sample has 150,000 to 200,000 clones, about four fifths seen once; the top ten hold roughly 11%. The sequencing input was PBMCs or T cells enriched from blood (not recorded which). These receptors were collected from a man in his fifties who had recovered from COVID-19.

The chain joins TRBV25-1 to TRBJ1-5; 7 bases are a match to TRBD1. The CDR3 contains 14 residues. The germline V gene has CDR1 MGHDK and CDR2 SYGVNS. The trim removed 4 bases at V and 5 bases at J, leaving 5 bases unmatched. CDR3 DNA: TGTGCCAGCAGTGGCACAGGGGCTCATCAGCCCCAGCATTTT. This encodes CASSGTGAHQPQHF.

The chain employs TRBV7-3 and TRBJ2-1, with 10 bases matching TRBD2. The CDR3 runs 19 residues. Germline assignment: CDR1 SGHTA and CDR2 FQGTGA. The trim removed 5 bases at V and 8 bases at J, leaving 21 bases unmatched. In DNA, the CDR3 is TGTGCCAGCAGCCCCCTGGGGTGGGCTAGCGGGAGTAAGCGGGATGAGCAGTTCTTC. Its protein product is CASSPLGWASGSKRDEQFF.

The chain recombines TRBV30 with TRBJ1-1; 7 bases align to TRBD1. J gave up 10 bases and V 2 bases, and 7 bases lay outside the gene matches. Germline V gives CDR1 GTSNPN, CDR2 SVGIG (reference sequence). This CDR3 comprises 12 residues. In DNA, the CDR3 is TGTGCCTGGAGTCCTAGACAGGGCAGAGCTTTCTTT. Protein: CAWSPRQGRAFF.

The chain employs TRBV18 and TRBJ2-7, with 8 bases fitting TRBD1. The CDR3 runs to 12 residues. Germline V lookup: CDR1 KGHSH, CDR2 LQKENI. V gave up 5 bases and J gave up 10 bases; unmatched junction bases: 7. In DNA form, the CDR3 reads TGTGCCAGCTCAACGGACAGGGCTGGCCAGTACTTC. It codes for CASSTDRAGQYF.

V usage is TRBV30 and J usage is TRBJ2-1, with a tentative D call TRBD1 (6 bases). The CDR3 has 12 amino acids. Germline assignment: CDR1 GTSNPN and CDR2 SVGIG (reference sequence). Deletions cut 0 bases from V and 10 bases from J, with 10 bases between. The CDR3 DNA is TGTGCCTGGAGTGTCAGGGGTAACGAGCAGTTCTTC. Translated, it gives CAWSVRGNEQFF.

This clone was seen once. This chain links TRBV6-5 with TRBJ2-3; 9 bases are shared with TRBD1. Germline CDR1 reads MNHEY; CDR2 reads SVGAGI. Trimming cost V 8 bases and J 5 bases; bases outside gene matches: 5. This CDR3 spans 13 amino acids. CDR3 loop: CASGDREKDTQYF. In nucleotides, the CDR3 is TGTGCCAGCGGGGACAGGGAAAAAGATACGCAGTATTTT.

J is TRBJ1-2 and V is TRBV5-4; 7 nucleotides match TRBD1. With 1 base clipped from V and 1 base from J, the junction kept 7 bases outside the gene matches. Germline CDR1 reads SGHNT; CDR2 reads YYREEE (reference sequence). The CDR3 spans 16 residues. The CDR3 DNA is TGTGCCAGCAGCTTGCCGGGGACAGTACTTAACTATGGCTACACCTTC. The encoded protein is CASSLPGTVLNYGYTF.

The V and J genes are TRBV5-1 and TRBJ2-1; TRBD1 matches 8 bases. Germline V gives CDR1 SGHRS, CDR2 YFSETQ. The CDR3 covers 15 residues. Trimming removed 1 base from V and 8 bases from J; junction bases left unmatched: 8. The CDR3 here is CASSLSGQGEHEQFF. The CDR3 nucleotides are TGCGCCAGCAGCTTGTCTGGACAGGGTGAACATGAGCAGTTCTTC. Combining the CDR3 with reference TRBV5-1 and TRBJ2-1 gives the whole variable domain KAGVTQTPRYLIKTRGQQVTLSCSPISGHRSVSWYQQTPGQGLQFLFEYFSETQRNKGNFPGRFSGRQFSNSRSEMNVSTLELGDSALYLCASSLSGQGEHEQFFGPGTRLTVL.